The clone carrying this T cell receptor beta chain has only a few counts. The same CDR3 also results from other DNA sequences found in this sample. The germline V and J ends were trimmed by 1 base and 0 bases, with 4 bases remaining between them. The CDR3 is made up of 14 amino acids. Germline V gene sequence: CDR1 LNHNV, CDR2 YYDKDF (reference sequence). Clones were read by immunoSEQ multiplex PCR, and TCRdb kept only the in-frame ones, dropping some. The sample comprises 2 million to 2.5 million clones, about 90% of which are singletons, and around 0.4% rests with the top ten. This record comes from a study of shared clonotypes between healthy human individuals.

This TCR came from a man younger than 35 in good health. Some clones in this sample may be carry-over from other donors' samples. The material sequenced was naive CD4+ T cells from PBMCs. The subset: CD45RA+ positively selected. The V and J genes are TRBV15 and TRBJ1-5, with D unclear. Here the CDR3 DNA reads TGTGCCACCAGCAGAGGCGGTAGCAATCAGCCCCAGCATTTT. As protein: CATSRGGSNQPQHF. Using reference TRBV15 and TRBJ1-5 for the parts outside the CDR3, the full variable domain is DAMVIQNPRYQVTQFGKPVTLSCSQTLNHNVMYWYQQKSSQAPKLLFHYYDKDFNNEADTPDNFQSRRPNTSFCFLDIRSPGLGDTAMYLCATSRGGSNQPQHFGDGTRLSIL.